This paragraph reports one T cell receptor beta chain. The CDR3 is 15 residues long. With 3 bases clipped from V and 14 bases from J, the junction kept 17 bases outside the gene matches. In germline, CDR1 is MNHEY, CDR2 SVGEGT. This sample is drawn from a study of blood T cell repertoires in COVID-19. Method: immunoSEQ multiplex PCR; TCRdb's copy keeps in-frame clones and lacks some. The sample lists approximately 290,000 clones; 80% to 85% were seen once. The chain is built from TRBV6-2 or TRBV6-3 and TRBJ2-3; 7 nucleotides align to TRBD2. This receptor was taken from an older person with COVID-19, enrolled during active disease. Sequencing was performed on peripheral blood. The CDR3 reads CASSYHPGGTSPTYF. The CDR3 DNA sequence: TGTGCCAGCAGTTATCATCCGGGAGGAACCTCCCCTACGTATTTT.